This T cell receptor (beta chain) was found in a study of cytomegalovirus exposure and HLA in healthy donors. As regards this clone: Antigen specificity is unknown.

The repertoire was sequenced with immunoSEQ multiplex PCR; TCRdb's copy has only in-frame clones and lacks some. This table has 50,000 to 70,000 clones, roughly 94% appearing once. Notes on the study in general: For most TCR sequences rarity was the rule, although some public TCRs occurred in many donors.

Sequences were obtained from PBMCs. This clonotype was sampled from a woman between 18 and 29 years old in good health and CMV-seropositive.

The CDR3 coding sequence is TGTGCCAGCAGTCATATGGCTAGCGAGACAGATACGCAGTATTTT. Its translation is CASSHMASETDTQYF. The chain has TRBV7-9 and TRBJ2-3; TRBD2 is a possible D gene (6 bases). CDR3 length equals 15 residues. Germline V gene data show CDR1 as SEHNR and CDR2 as FQNEAQ (reference sequence). The V and J ends lost 6 bases and 3 bases respectively, with 16 bases between them.